This passage covers 2 T cell receptor beta chains from one sample sequenced in a study of T cell responses to AZD1222 COVID-19 vaccine. This table comes from immunoSEQ multiplex PCR, and its TCRdb copy is limited to in-frame clones, with some not included. The table records under 200,000 clones, about 93% of them present only once. The starting material was peripheral blood, obtained on day 0 of AZD1222 vaccination. These receptors were taken from an adult in good health.

This chain connects TRBV9 to TRBJ2-5; D unresolved. The CDR3 totals 13 residues. Between the trimmed V and J ends, which lost 0 bases and 5 bases, there was a span of 8 bases. Per the germline V gene, CDR1 is SGDLS and CDR2 is YYNGEE. The CDR3 sequence is CASSVGDWETQYF. For the CDR3, the DNA is TGTGCCAGCAGCGTAGGGGATTGGGAGACCCAGTACTTC.

This sequence joins TRBV11-2 and TRBJ1-1; D is uncertain. V was pared by 5 bases and J by 6 bases, with 16 bases between. Germline loops: CDR1 SGHAT, CDR2 FQNNGV. CDR3 length: 14 amino acids. CDR3 DNA sequence: TGTGCCAGCAGCCTCCATGAGGGTCTCTCTGAAGCTTTCTTT. Translation: CASSLHEGLSEAFF.